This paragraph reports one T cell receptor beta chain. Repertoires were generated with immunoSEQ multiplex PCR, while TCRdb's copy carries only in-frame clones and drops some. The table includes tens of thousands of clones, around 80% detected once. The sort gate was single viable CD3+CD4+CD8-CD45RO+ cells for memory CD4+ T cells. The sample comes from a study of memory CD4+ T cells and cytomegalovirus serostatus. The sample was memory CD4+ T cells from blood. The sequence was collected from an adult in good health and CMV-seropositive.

The CDR3 protein is CASSQGDRGAKNIQYF. In DNA, the CDR3 is TGTGCCAGCAGCCAAGGGGACAGGGGAGCCAAAAACATTCAGTACTTC. The V gene is TRBV4-2, the J gene TRBJ2-4; 10 bases are shared with TRBD1. J was trimmed by 0 bases and V by 1 base; bases with no gene match: 0. This CDR3 region has 16 residues. The germline CDR1 and CDR2 sequences are LGHNA and YNFKEQ.